This is a list of T cell receptor beta chains from one sample in a study of shared clonotypes between healthy human individuals. Clones were read by immunoSEQ multiplex PCR, and TCRdb kept only the in-frame ones, dropping some. The table shows 2.5 million or so clones, with approximately 94% occurring only once. The sequencing sample was made of naive CD4+ T cells sorted from blood. These receptors were collected from a man younger than 35 in good health. Each CDR3 is given with its conserved first and last residue. The size entry is marked missing in some rows and otherwise reads once, few, many or a size class.

v_gene: TRBV9
abundance: NA
CDR3aa: CASSVAASGSNEQFF

v_gene: TRBV28
abundance: NA
CDR3aa: CASSSPGAILSDTQYF

v_gene: TRBV5-1
abundance: NA
CDR3aa: CASSLEPLAKNIQYF

v_gene: TRBV5-5
abundance: NA
CDR3aa: CASKGVQGAKLFF

v_gene: TRBV11-2
abundance: NA
CDR3aa: CASSLGSGEDTQYF

v_gene: TRBV6-5
abundance: NA
CDR3aa: CASSSPTDTQYF

v_gene: TRBV6-1
abundance: NA
CDR3aa: CASSKTYSNQPQHF

v_gene: TRBV19
abundance: NA
CDR3aa: CASSRQNVNTEAFF

v_gene: TRBV18
abundance: NA
CDR3aa: CASSPGLGGTDTQYF

v_gene: TRBV9
abundance: NA
CDR3aa: CASSGRGSYEQYF

v_gene: TRBV2
abundance: NA
CDR3aa: CASSLLGVDTQYF

v_gene: TRBV5-1
abundance: NA
CDR3aa: CASSLGWVTSFNEQFF

v_gene: TRBV28
abundance: NA
CDR3aa: CASRLGAYGYTF

v_gene: TRBV5-4
abundance: NA
CDR3aa: CASSLMGSDTQYF

v_gene: TRBV2
abundance: NA
CDR3aa: CASSGPPSGGNTGELFF

v_gene: TRBV2
abundance: NA
CDR3aa: CATDDLKSYEQYF

v_gene: TRBV7-3
abundance: NA
CDR3aa: CASSQGQHNSPLHF

v_gene: TRBV9
abundance: once
CDR3aa: CASSVFTSGSYNEQFF

v_gene: TRBV29-1
abundance: NA
CDR3aa: CSVGWGHKSGELFF

v_gene: TRBV10-3
abundance: NA
CDR3aa: CAISDGPSTYEQYF

v_gene: TRBV15
abundance: NA
CDR3aa: CATSKDLVGVGELFF

v_gene: TRBV28
abundance: NA
CDR3aa: CASSLGGKVEKLFF

v_gene: TRBV7-8
abundance: NA
CDR3aa: CASSSPGTSGTTRGTQYF

v_gene: TRBV12-5
abundance: NA
CDR3aa: CASGSKGGNQPQHF

v_gene: TRBV30
abundance: NA
CDR3aa: CAWNPGGLSGNTIYF

v_gene: TRBV10-3
abundance: once
CDR3aa: CAIAKGGGTDEQYF

v_gene: TRBV28
abundance: NA
CDR3aa: CASGGGSLSGNTIYF

v_gene: TRBV2
abundance: NA
CDR3aa: CASSDNRREAFF

v_gene: TRBV5-4
abundance: NA
CDR3aa: CASSRDSTSSYEQYF

v_gene: TRBV12-5
abundance: NA
CDR3aa: CASALSGAQETQYF

v_gene: TRBV5-1
abundance: NA
CDR3aa: CASSLEYVAVGGELFF

v_gene: TRBV5-1
abundance: NA
CDR3aa: CASSPLDRVGGYTF

v_gene: TRBV7-9
abundance: NA
CDR3aa: CASSRRWGSEKLFF

v_gene: TRBV4-1
abundance: NA
CDR3aa: CASSQDHIAAGELFF

v_gene: TRBV9
abundance: NA
CDR3aa: CASSVVPGGGETQYF

v_gene: TRBV5-1
abundance: once
CDR3aa: CASSWSRGFNYGYTF

v_gene: TRBV5-4
abundance: NA
CDR3aa: CASSLDDVRNSPLHF

v_gene: TRBV10-1
abundance: NA
CDR3aa: CASSEARASGYTF

v_gene: TRBV7-9
abundance: NA
CDR3aa: CASSSQGQETQYF

v_gene: TRBV27
abundance: NA
CDR3aa: CASSPRLSGRGEQYF

v_gene: TRBV1
abundance: NA
CDR3aa: CTSSQDQTGGNEQYF